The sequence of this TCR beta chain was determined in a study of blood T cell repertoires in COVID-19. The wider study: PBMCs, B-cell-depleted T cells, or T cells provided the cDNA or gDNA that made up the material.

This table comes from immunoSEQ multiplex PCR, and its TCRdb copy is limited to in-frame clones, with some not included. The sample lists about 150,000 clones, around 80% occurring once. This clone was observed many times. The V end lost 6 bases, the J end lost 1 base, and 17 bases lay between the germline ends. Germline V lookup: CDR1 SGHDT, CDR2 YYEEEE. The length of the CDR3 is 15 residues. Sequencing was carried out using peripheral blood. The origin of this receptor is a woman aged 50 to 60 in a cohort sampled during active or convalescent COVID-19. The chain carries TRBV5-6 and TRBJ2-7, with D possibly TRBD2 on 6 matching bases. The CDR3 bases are TGTGCCAGCACCCTCACTCTTGGGGGGTCCTACGAGCAGTACTTC. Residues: CASTLTLGGSYEQYF.